One and the same sample provided the 19 T cell receptor beta chains below, sequenced in a study of blood T cell repertoires in COVID-19 (TCRdb year 2020). The library was obtained by the immunoSEQ multiplex PCR assay. Imported from immuneACCESS, the table was reduced by TCRdb to in-frame sequences with V and J called. These copies leave out some clones; in studies compared against another copy, an unresolved V gene accounts for under half, and the cause of the remainder is not known. Here the sample has approximately 110,000 clones; 70% to 80% occur a single time. The ten largest clonotypes hold 20% to 25% of the sample. The material sequenced was peripheral blood. The receptors here all came from a man aged 70-80 years with active or convalescent COVID-19.

This sequence joins TRBV7-2 and TRBJ2-3; TRBD2 matches 8 bases. This CDR3 is 15 amino acids long. In germline, CDR1 is SGHTA, CDR2 FQGNSA. V lost 5 bases and J lost 2; bases outside the gene matches: 6. CDR3 coding DNA: TGTGCCAGCAGCCCCCGGGGGGGCGACACAGATACGCAGTATTTT. Amino acids: CASSPRGGDTDTQYF.

The chain is built from TRBV15 and TRBJ2-7, with 9 bases matching TRBD2. V lost 7 bases to trimming and J lost 0 bases; unmatched junction nucleotides: 4. Germline V lookup: CDR1 LNHNV, CDR2 YYDKDF (reference sequence). The length of the CDR3 is 14 residues. As DNA, the CDR3 is TGTGCCACCAAGCAGACTAGCGGCTCCTACGAGCAGTACTTC. Translation gives CATKQTSGSYEQYF.

This chain connects TRBV6-6 to TRBJ2-1; weak D call: TRBD2 (5 bases). Trimming took off 4 bases at V and 9 bases at J, with 19 bases between the two ends. The length of the CDR3 is 15 residues. Germline-derived CDR1 and CDR2 are MNHNY and SVGAGI (reference sequence). The CDR3 nucleotides are TGTGCCAGCAGTTTGACCGGGATCATATCATCTGAGCAGTTCTTC. It specifies CASSLTGIISSEQFF.

CDR3 protein: CASRGTSGRTNEQFF. The CDR3 DNA follows: TGTGCCAGCAGGGGGACTAGCGGGAGAACGAATGAGCAGTTCTTC. The chain carries TRBV2 and TRBJ2-1, with 14 positions matching TRBD2. The V gene end was trimmed by 6 bases and the J gene end by 7 bases; junction bases not matched to a gene: 5. The germline gives CDR1 SNHLY, CDR2 FYNNEI. The CDR3 contains 15 residues.

The gene calls are TRBV2 and TRBJ1-1; weak D call: TRBD1 (6 bases). The ends were cut back, 3 bases at V and 1 base at J, with 18 bases in the middle. The length of the CDR3 is 17 residues. The germline gives CDR1 SNHLY, CDR2 FYNNEI. The CDR3 nucleotides read TGTGCCAGCAGTGACGGGCCCTACAGGGCCCGGAACACTGAAGCTTTCTTT. Residues: CASSDGPYRARNTEAFF.

The gene calls are TRBV6-5 and TRBJ1-1, with D unclear. V was shortened by 0 bases and J by 6 bases, with 8 bases between the two germline ends. CDR3 length: 13 residues. The V gene's germline CDR1 is MNHEY and CDR2 SVGAGI. The DNA of the CDR3 is TGTGCCAGCAGTTACTCGACGGGTGCTGAAGCTTTCTTT. The encoded protein is CASSYSTGAEAFF.

The chain recombines TRBV3-1 (or the pseudogene TRBV3-2) with TRBJ2-3; no firm D call. V was cut by 0 bases and J by 7 bases, with 5 bases left in between. The CDR3 totals 12 residues. The germline gives CDR1 LGHDT, CDR2 YNNKEL (reference sequence). CDR3 protein: CASSQDSYTQYF. The CDR3, as DNA: TGTGCCAGCAGCCAAGACTCCTATACGCAGTATTTT.

The chain joins TRBV24-1 to TRBJ2-4; no reliable D call. V lost 4 bases and J 0 bases, leaving 6 bases between the germline ends. Germline V gives CDR1 KGHDR, CDR2 SFDVKD. CDR3 length: 14 residues. The CDR3 loop is CATSESQAKNIQYF. The CDR3 bases are TGTGCCACCAGTGAGAGCCAAGCCAAAAACATTCAGTACTTC.

V gene TRBV5-1 combines with J gene TRBJ1-1; D gene unclear. V was cut by 4 bases and J by 0 bases, with 10 bases left in between. This CDR3 is 14 amino acids long. Germline CDR1 is SGHRS and CDR2 is YFSETQ. CDR3 DNA sequence: TGCGCCAGCAGCATGGACGGGATGAACACTGAAGCTTTCTTT. Amino acids: CASSMDGMNTEAFF.

The rearrangement uses TRBV13 and TRBJ2-5, with D tentatively TRBD1 (6 bases). In germline, CDR1 is PRHDT, CDR2 FYEKMQ (reference sequence). The V gene lost 5 bases and the J gene lost 2 bases, with 9 bases spanning the gap. The CDR3 has 13 residues. The CDR3 spells CASSKGQQETQYF. DNA for the CDR3: TGTGCCAGCAGCAAAGGACAGCAAGAGACCCAGTACTTC. Complete variable domain (other parts from reference TRBV13 and TRBJ2-5): AAGVIQSPRHLIKEKRETATLKCYPIPRHDTVYWYQQGPGQDPQFLISFYEKMQSDKGSIPDRFSAQQFSDYHSELNMSSLELGDSALYFCASSKGQQETQYFGPGTRLLVL.

The DNA of the CDR3 is TGTGCCAGCAGCCAATTATTCAGGACAAGCACAGATACGCAGTATTTT. This encodes CASSQLFRTSTDTQYF. The rearrangement uses TRBV3-1 (or the pseudogene TRBV3-2) and TRBJ2-3, with D possibly being TRBD1 (5 bases). The CDR3 is 16 amino acids. Germline V gene lookup returns CDR1 LGHDT and CDR2 YNNKEL (reference sequence). V was cut by 2 bases and J by 0 bases, with 12 bases left in between.

The chain is built from TRBV5-1 and TRBJ2-5, with D perhaps matching TRBD2 (5 bases). The CDR3 extends over 14 amino acids. From germline, CDR1 is SGHRS and CDR2 YFSETQ. V lost 0 bases, J lost 3 bases, and 9 bases lay in between. The chain's CDR3 is CASSLASQEETQYF. In nucleotides, the CDR3 is TGCGCCAGCAGCTTGGCTAGCCAGGAAGAGACCCAGTACTTC.

CDR3 bases: TGTGCCAGCAGCTCCCGACAGGGGACAGATACGCAGTATTTT. Amino acid sequence: CASSSRQGTDTQYF. The chain couples TRBV7-9 to TRBJ2-3; 8 nucleotides line up with TRBD1. Germline lookup yields CDR1 SEHNR and CDR2 FQNEAQ (reference sequence). V lost 4 bases to trimming and J lost 3 bases; unmatched junction nucleotides: 3. The CDR3 extends over 14 amino acids.

The gene calls are TRBV29-1 and TRBJ2-7; TRBD2 agrees at 8 bases. Trimming removed 4 bases from V and 2 bases from J; junction bases left unmatched: 4. The germline gives CDR1 SQVTM, CDR2 ANQGSEA. The CDR3 contains 13 residues. This CDR3 is CSVALAGPYEQYF. In DNA form, the CDR3 reads TGCAGCGTTGCCCTAGCGGGTCCCTACGAGCAGTACTTC.

The chain carries TRBV10-3 and TRBJ2-1, with TRBD2 identical over 16 bases. Germline CDR1 is ENHRY and CDR2 is SYGVKD. The V segment lost 2 bases and the J segment 12 bases; nucleotides outside the gene matches: 10. This CDR3 has 17 amino acids. The CDR3 DNA reads TGTGCCATCAGTGAGAACCCGGGACTAGCGGGAGGGCCAGGGCAGTTCTTC. It is translated as CAISENPGLAGGPGQFF.

This chain joins TRBV21-1 and TRBJ1-6. TRBV21-1 constitutes a pseudogene. The CDR3 runs 16 residues. The CDR3 loop reads CASSWCGVWHNSPLHF. The CDR3 DNA follows: TGTGCCAGCAGCTGGTGCGGGGTGTGGCATAATTCACCCCTCCACTTT.

This chain links TRBV11-1 with TRBJ1-1; possible D gene TRBD1, 5 bases. Trimming removed 3 bases from V and 4 bases from J, with 12 bases in between. The CDR3 is 14 amino acids. Germline V gene data show CDR1 as SGHAT and CDR2 as FQDESV (reference sequence). The CDR3 spells CASSFLGQATEAFF. The DNA of the CDR3 is TGTGCCAGCAGCTTTCTCGGACAAGCCACTGAAGCTTTCTTT.

This clone occurred a few times. The chain links TRBV18 to TRBJ2-3; maybe TRBD1 (6 bases). The CDR3 contains 16 residues. V dropped 4 bases and J dropped 1 base, with 15 bases sitting between them. The germline V gene encodes CDR1 KGHSH and CDR2 LQKENI. The DNA of the CDR3 is TGTGCCAGCTCACAGTCGACAGGAGTTGGCACAGATACGCAGTATTTT. Its translation is CASSQSTGVGTDTQYF.

This clone appeared a single time. V gene TRBV7-9 combines with J gene TRBJ2-1; 8 nucleotides match TRBD2. The J segment lost 13 bases and the V segment lost 4 bases, leaving 15 bases of the junction unmatched. Per the germline V gene, CDR1 is SEHNR and CDR2 is FQNEAQ (reference sequence). The CDR3 runs 15 residues. Here the CDR3 reads CASSSPTSGQSIQFF. For the CDR3, the DNA is TGTGCCAGCAGCTCGCCTACTAGCGGTCAATCCATCCAGTTCTTC.